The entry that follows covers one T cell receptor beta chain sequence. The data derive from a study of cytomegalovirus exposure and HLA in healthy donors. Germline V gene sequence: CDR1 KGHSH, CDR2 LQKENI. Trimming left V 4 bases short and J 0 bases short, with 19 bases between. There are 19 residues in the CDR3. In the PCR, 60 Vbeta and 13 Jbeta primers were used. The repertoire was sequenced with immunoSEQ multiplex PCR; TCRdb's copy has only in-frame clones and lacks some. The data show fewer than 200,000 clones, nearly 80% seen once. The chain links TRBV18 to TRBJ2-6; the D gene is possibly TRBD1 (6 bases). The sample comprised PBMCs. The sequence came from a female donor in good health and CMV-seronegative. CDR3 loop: CASSLRAGVVNSGANVLTF. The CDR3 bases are TGTGCCAGCTCACTACGGGCAGGGGTGGTGAACTCTGGGGCCAACGTCCTGACTTTC.